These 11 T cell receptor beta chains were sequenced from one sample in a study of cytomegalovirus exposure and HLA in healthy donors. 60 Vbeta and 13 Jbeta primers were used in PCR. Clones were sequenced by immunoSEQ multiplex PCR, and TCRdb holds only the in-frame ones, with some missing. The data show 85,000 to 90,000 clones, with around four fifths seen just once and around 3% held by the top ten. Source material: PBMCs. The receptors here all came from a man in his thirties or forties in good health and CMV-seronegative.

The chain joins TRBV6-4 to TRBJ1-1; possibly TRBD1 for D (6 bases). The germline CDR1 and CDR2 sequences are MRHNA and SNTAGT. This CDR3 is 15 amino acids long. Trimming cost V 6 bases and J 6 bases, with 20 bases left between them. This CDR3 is CASRLQGKGGAEAFF. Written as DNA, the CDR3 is TGTGCCAGCAGACTCCAGGGGAAGGGTGGTGCTGAAGCTTTCTTT.

The chain's CDR3 is CASTSRDQGTILRNTIYF. Here the CDR3 DNA reads TGTGCCAGCACTTCAAGGGACCAGGGGACCATTCTGAGAAACACCATATATTTT. This chain joins TRBV2 and TRBJ1-3; possibly TRBD1 for D (6 bases). Trimming left V 7 bases short and J 5 bases short, with 27 bases between. Germline V lookup: CDR1 SNHLY, CDR2 FYNNEI. The CDR3 covers 18 residues.

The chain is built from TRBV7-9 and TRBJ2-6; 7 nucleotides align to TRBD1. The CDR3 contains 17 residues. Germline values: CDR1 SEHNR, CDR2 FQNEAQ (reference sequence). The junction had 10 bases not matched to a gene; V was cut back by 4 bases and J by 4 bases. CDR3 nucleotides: TGTGCCAGCAGCTCGCCACAGGGGCTTACCGGGGCCAACGTCCTGACTTTC. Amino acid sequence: CASSSPQGLTGANVLTF. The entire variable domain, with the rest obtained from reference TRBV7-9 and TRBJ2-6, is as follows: DTGVSQNPRHKITKRGQNVTFRCDPISEHNRLYWYRQTLGQGPEFLTYFQNEAQLEKSRLLSDRFSAERPKGSFSTLEIQRTEQGDSAMYLCASSSPQGLTGANVLTFGAGSRLTVL.

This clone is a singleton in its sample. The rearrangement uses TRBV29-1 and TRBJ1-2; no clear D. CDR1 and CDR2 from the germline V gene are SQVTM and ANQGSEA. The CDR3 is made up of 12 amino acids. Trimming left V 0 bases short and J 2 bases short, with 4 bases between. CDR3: CSVEESNYGYTF. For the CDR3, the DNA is TGCAGCGTTGAAGAGAGCAACTATGGCTACACCTTC.

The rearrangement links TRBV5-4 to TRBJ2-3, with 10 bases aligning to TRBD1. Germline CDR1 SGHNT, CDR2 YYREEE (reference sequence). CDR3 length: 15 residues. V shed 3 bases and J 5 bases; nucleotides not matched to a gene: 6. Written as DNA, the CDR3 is TGTGCCAGCAGCTGGCCGGGACAGGGGTTAGATACGCAGTATTTT. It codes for CASSWPGQGLDTQYF.

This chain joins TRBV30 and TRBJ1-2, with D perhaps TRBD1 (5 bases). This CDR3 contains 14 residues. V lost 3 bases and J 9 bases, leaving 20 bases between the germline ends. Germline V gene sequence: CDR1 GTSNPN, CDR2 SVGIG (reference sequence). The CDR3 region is CAWSLGRGSSSYTF. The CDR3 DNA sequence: TGTGCCTGGAGCTTAGGGCGGGGGTCGAGTAGCTACACCTTC.

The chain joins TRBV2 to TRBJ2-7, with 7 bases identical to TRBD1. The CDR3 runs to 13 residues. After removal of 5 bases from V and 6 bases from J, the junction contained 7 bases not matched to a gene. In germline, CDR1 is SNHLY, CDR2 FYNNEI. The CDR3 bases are TGTGCCAGCAGTTACCTACAGGGGCGCGAGCAGTACTTC. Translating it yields CASSYLQGREQYF.

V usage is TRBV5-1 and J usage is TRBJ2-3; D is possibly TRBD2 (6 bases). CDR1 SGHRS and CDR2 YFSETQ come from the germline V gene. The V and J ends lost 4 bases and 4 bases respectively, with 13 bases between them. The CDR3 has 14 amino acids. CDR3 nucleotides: TGCGCCAGCAGCAAGGTCGGCGGGGCAGATACGCAGTATTTT. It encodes CASSKVGGADTQYF.

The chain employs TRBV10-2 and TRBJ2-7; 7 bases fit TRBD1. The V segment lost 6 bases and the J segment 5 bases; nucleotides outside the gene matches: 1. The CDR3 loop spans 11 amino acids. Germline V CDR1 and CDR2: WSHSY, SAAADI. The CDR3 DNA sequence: TGCGCCAGCAGAGACAGGGACGAGCAGTACTTC. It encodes CASRDRDEQYF.

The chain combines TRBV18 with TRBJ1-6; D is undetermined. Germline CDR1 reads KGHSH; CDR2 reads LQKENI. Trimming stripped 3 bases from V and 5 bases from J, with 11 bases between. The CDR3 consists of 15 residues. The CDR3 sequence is CASSPQNRDNSPLHF. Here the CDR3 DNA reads TGTGCCAGCTCACCCCAGAACAGAGATAATTCACCCCTCCACTTT.

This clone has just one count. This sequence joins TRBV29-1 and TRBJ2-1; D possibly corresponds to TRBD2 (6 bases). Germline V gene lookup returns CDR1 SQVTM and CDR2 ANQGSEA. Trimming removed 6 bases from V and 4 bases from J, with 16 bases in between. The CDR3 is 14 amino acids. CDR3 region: CSVGGLPAYNEQFF. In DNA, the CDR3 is TGCAGCGTGGGGGGACTTCCTGCTTACAATGAGCAGTTCTTC.